This is a list of T cell receptor beta chains from one sample in a study of beta chain features in type 1 diabetes. Profiled with immunoSEQ multiplex PCR; TCRdb holds only in-frame clones, not every one. The sample lists about 390,000 clones; around 10% were seen once. Sequenced input: central memory CD4+ T cells from blood. The receptors originated from a man aged 25 to 40 with type 1 diabetes. Each CDR3 is given with its conserved first and last residue. The order of the fields is D gene, clone size, V gene, J gene, CDR3 protein, CDR3 DNA. The D gene is left open where the match is weak. A row's size may be missing; if present it is once, few, many or a size class.

>TRBD1|few|TRBV9|TRBJ2-7
CASSVAVQGALHEQYF
TGTGCCAGCAGCGTAGCTGTCCAGGGGGCCCTCCACGAGCAGTACTTC
>.|.|TRBV7-2|TRBJ2-7
CASSLGLLDEQYF
TGTGCCAGCAGCTTAGGACTATTGGACGAGCAGTACTTC
>TRBD2|few|TRBV5-1|TRBJ2-1
CASSLVGGRDYNEQFF
TGCGCCAGCAGCTTGGTAGGCGGGAGAGACTACAATGAGCAGTTCTTC
>TRBD1|many|TRBV4-3|TRBJ1-1
CASSRGQDYTEAFF
TGCGCCAGCAGCCGAGGACAGGATTACACTGAAGCTTTCTTT
>.|few|TRBV2|TRBJ1-1
CASGKQGAEAFF
TGTGCCAGCGGAAAACAGGGCGCTGAAGCTTTCTTT
>TRBD1|.|TRBV6-5|TRBJ1-2
CASSLGTGGIGYGYTF
TGTGCCAGCAGTTTAGGGACAGGGGGCATTGGCTATGGCTACACCTTC
>.|many|TRBV10-2|TRBJ2-1
CASSEQGSNEQFF
TGCGCCAGCAGTGAGCAGGGTAGCAATGAGCAGTTCTTC
>.|few|TRBV11-1|TRBJ2-1
CASSLVVTNEQFF
TGTGCCAGCAGCTTAGTCGTTACCAATGAGCAGTTCTTC
>.|.|TRBV2|TRBJ1-4
CASSQEGGGNEKLFF
TGTGCCAGCAGTCAGGAGGGAGGCGGTAATGAAAAACTGTTTTTT
>.|few|TRBV5-1|TRBJ2-2
CASSLEGPTNTGELFF
TGCGCCAGCAGCTTGGAGGGTCCTACGAACACCGGGGAGCTGTTTTTT
>.|few|TRBV6-1|TRBJ1-5
CASSEIVEGNQPQHF
TGTGCCAGCAGTGAAATCGTGGAGGGGAATCAGCCCCAGCATTTT
>.|many|TRBV28|TRBJ1-2
CASSSRNYGYTF
TGTGCCAGCAGTTCACGGAACTATGGCTACACCTTC
>.|.|TRBV29-1|TRBJ2-5
CSVFADIQETQYF
TGCAGCGTTTTTGCGGACATCCAAGAGACCCAGTACTTC
>TRBD2|few|TRBV4-2|TRBJ2-2
CASSQSGRGTNTGELFF
TGTGCCAGCAGCCAATCCGGGAGGGGGACGAACACCGGGGAGCTGTTTTTT
>.|.|TRBV6-1|TRBJ2-5
CASSQQGMEETQYF
TGTGCCAGCAGCCAACAGGGAATGGAAGAGACCCAGTACTTC
>.|.|TRBV18|TRBJ1-5
CASSPPTGSNQPQHF
TGTGCCAGCTCACCACCAACGGGGAGCAATCAGCCCCAGCATTTT
>.|.|TRBV4-1|TRBJ1-5
CASSQDERGQRNQPQHF
TGCGCCAGCAGCCAAGATGAACGCGGACAGCGCAATCAGCCCCAGCATTTT
>.|.|TRBV27|TRBJ2-5
CASSAKGRWPVETQYF
TGTGCCAGCAGTGCCAAGGGCAGATGGCCGGTGGAGACCCAGTACTTC
>.|few|TRBV12-2|TRBJ1-5
CASPLWGHSNQPQHF
TGTGCAAGTCCCCTCTGGGGCCATAGCAATCAGCCCCAGCATTTT
>TRBD1|.|TRBV7-6|TRBJ1-6
CASSPGQGTVNSPLHF
TGTGCCAGCAGCCCAGGACAGGGGACCGTTAATTCACCCCTCCACTTT
>.|few|TRBV5-1|TRBJ1-1
CASSFETGTRAFF
TGCGCCAGCAGTTTTGAGACCGGGACTCGAGCTTTCTTT
>TRBD2|.|TRBV29-1|TRBJ2-1
CSVQPSGLAGFNEQFF
TGCAGCGTTCAGCCATCAGGACTAGCGGGGTTCAATGAGCAGTTCTTC
>.|few|TRBV6-6|TRBJ2-3
CASSPEAGYDTQYF
TGTGCCAGCAGCCCTGAGGCGGGTTACGATACGCAGTATTTT